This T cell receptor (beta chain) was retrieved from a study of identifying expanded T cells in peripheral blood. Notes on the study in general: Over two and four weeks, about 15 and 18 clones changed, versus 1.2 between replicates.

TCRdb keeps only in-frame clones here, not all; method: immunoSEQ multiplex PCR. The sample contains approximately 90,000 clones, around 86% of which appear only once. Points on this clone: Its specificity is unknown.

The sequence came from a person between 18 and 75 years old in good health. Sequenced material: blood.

CDR3 sequence (DNA): TGTGCCAGCAGTTCCAACAATAACTATGGCTACACCTTC. Its translation is CASSSNNNYGYTF. The chain combines TRBV6-6 with TRBJ1-2, with unresolved D. Trimming took off 4 bases at V and 1 base at J, with 7 bases between the two ends. Germline CDR1 is MNHNY and CDR2 is SVGAGI (reference sequence). The CDR3 contains 13 residues.